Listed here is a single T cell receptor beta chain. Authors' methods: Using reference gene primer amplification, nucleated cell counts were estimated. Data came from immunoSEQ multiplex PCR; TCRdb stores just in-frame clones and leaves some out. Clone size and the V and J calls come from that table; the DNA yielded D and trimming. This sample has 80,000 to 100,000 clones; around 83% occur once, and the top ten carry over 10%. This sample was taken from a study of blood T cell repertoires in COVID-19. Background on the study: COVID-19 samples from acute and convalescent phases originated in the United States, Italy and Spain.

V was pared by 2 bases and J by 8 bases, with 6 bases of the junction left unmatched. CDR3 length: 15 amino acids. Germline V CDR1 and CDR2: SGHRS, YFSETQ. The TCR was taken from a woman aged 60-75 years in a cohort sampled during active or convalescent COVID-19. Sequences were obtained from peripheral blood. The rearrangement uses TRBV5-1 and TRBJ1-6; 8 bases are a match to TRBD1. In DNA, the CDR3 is TGCGCCAGCAGCTTAAACTCAGGGGGCTATTCACCCCTCCACTTT. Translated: CASSLNSGGYSPLHF. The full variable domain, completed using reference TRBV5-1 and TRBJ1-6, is KAGVTQTPRYLIKTRGQQVTLSCSPISGHRSVSWYQQTPGQGLQFLFEYFSETQRNKGNFPGRFSGRQFSNSRSEMNVSTLELGDSALYLCASSLNSGGYSPLHFGNGTRLTVT.